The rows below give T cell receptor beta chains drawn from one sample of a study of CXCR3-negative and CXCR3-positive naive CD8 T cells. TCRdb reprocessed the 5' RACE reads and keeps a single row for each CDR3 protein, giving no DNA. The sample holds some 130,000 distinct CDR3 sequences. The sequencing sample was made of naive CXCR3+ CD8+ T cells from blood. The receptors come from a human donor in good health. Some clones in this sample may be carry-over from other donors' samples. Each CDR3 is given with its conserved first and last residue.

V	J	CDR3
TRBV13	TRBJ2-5	CASRDPKGTEYF
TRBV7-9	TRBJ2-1	CASSSGTGEFF
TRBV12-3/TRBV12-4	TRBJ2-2	CASSPLGNTGELFF
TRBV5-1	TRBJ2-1	CASSPAGVGGDEQFF
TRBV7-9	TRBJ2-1	CASSPPFLLANEQFF
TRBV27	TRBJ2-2	CASSRGKGELFF
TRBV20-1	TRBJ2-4	CSASPKAKNIQYF
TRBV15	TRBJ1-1	CATSRDPGPQNTEAFF
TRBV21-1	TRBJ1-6	CASSKRPRTWGSPLHF
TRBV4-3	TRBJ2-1	CASSQGVGQLYNEQFF
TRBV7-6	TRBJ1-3	CASSSKGAGAGGNTIYF
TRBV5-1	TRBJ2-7	CASSLDQLAGVNYEQYF
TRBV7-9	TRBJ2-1	CASSLVTAGLVSYNEQFF
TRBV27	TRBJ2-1	CASSSSVNEQFF
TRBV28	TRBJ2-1	CASSLDRSEQFF
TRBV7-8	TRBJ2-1	CASLRGNEQFF
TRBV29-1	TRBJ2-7	CSVEFGGYEQYF
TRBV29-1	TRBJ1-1	CSVEVPSPGEAFF